This T cell receptor beta chain was identified in a study of CD8+CD57+ T cells in acquired aplastic anemia. About the research overall: The average for DNA from sorted CD4+ and CD8+ cells was 3 to 3.5 ug.

The study, taken as a whole, reports: Between patients and controls, CD8+ Simpson's diversity did not vary significantly. Patients shared around 31 CD8+ CDR3 sequences with controls.

Points on this clonotype: Its antigen is undetermined.

The CDR3 spans 17 residues. V lost 1 base, J lost 1 base, and 15 bases lay in between. Per germline, CDR1 ENHRY and CDR2 SYGVKD. Researchers used genomic DNA as the template to profile TCR beta VDJ and CDR3. MiXCR, applied by TCRdb to the reads, yields one record per CDR3 protein. The sample gives 150,000 to 200,000 distinct CDR3 sequences, around 66% of which show up once; 40% to 55% is in the top ten. The sequence was obtained from a human donor with severe aplastic anemia or a healthy control (not recorded which). Source material: sorted CD4+, CD8+, or CD8+CD57+ T cells (not recorded which) from PBMCs. The rearrangement links TRBV10-3 to TRBJ2-3, with D perhaps being TRBD1 or TRBD2 (5 bases each). The CDR3 DNA reads TGTGCCATCAGTGAGTGGAGTTTGGGGGTGGGCACAGATACGCAGTATTTT. Amino acid sequence: CAISEWSLGVGTDTQYF.